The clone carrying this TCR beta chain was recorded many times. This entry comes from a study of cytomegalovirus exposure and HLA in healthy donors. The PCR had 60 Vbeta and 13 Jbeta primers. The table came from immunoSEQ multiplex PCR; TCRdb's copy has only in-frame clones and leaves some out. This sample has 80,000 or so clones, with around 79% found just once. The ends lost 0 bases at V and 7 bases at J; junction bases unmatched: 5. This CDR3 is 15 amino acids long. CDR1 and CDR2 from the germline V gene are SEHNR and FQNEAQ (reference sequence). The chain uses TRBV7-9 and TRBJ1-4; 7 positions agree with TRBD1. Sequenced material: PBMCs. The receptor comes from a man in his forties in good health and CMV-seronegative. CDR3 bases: TGTGCCAGCAGCTTAGCGAAGACAGGGACTGAAAAACTGTTTTTT. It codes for CASSLAKTGTEKLFF.